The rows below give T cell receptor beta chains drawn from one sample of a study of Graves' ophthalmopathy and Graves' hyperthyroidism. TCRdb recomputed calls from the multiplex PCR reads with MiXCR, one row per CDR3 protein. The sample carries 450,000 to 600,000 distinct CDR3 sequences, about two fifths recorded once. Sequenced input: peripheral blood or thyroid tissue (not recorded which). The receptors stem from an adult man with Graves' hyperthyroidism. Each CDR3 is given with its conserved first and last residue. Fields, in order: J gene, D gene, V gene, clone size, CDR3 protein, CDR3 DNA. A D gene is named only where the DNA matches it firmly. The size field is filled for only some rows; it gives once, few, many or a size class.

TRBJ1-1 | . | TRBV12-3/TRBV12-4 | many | CASSLGPSGTEAFF | TGTGCCAGCAGTTTAGGACCGAGCGGCACTGAAGCTTTCTTT
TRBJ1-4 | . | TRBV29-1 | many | CSVEVVAEDEKLFF | TGCAGCGTTGAGGTCGTGGCGGAGGATGAAAAACTGTTTTTT
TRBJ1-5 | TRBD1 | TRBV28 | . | CASEGTGGNQLQHF | TGTGCCAGCGAAGGGACAGGGGGCAATCAGCTCCAGCATTTT
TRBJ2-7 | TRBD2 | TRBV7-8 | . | CASSLTTLAGGALYEQYF | TGTGCCAGCAGCTTAACTACCCTAGCGGGAGGGGCCCTCTACGAGCAGTACTTC
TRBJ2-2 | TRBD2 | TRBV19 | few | CASSRGLAAMVGELFF | TGTGCCAGTAGTAGGGGACTAGCTGCGATGGTAGGGGAGCTGTTTTTT
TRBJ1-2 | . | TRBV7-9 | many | CASSSDWNYGYTF | TGTGCCAGCAGCTCAGACTGGAACTATGGCTACACCTTC
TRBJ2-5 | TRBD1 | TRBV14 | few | CASSPPGQGARETQYF | TGTGCCAGCAGCCCACCGGGACAGGGGGCTAGGGAGACCCAGTACTTC
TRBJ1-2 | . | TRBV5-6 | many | CASSLGRGYIQGAYGYTF | TGTGCCAGCAGCTTGGGGAGAGGGTATATCCAGGGAGCCTATGGCTACACCTTC
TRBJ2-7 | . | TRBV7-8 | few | CASSPLEGEYYEQYF | TGTGCCAGCAGCCCCCTGGAAGGGGAATACTACGAGCAGTACTTC
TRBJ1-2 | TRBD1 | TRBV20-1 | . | CSASRDRGKDYGYTF | TGCAGTGCCAGCCGGGACAGGGGAAAGGACTATGGCTACACCTTC
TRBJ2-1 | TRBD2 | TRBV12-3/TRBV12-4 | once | CASSLSGMADEQFF | TGTGCCAGCAGTCTTAGCGGGATGGCCGATGAGCAGTTCTTC
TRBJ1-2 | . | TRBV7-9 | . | CASSLESWNGYTF | TGTGCCAGCAGCTTAGAGTCCTGGAATGGCTACACCTTC
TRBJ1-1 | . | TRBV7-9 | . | CASSPRDRGPEAFF | TGTGCCAGCAGCCCTCGAGACAGAGGACCTGAAGCTTTCTTT
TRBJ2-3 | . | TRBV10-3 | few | CASLDITSTDTQYF | TGTGCCAGCCTAGATATAACTAGCACAGATACGCAGTATTTT
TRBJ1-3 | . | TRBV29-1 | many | CSVDGGSGNTIYF | TGCAGCGTTGATGGGGGTTCTGGAAACACCATATATTTT
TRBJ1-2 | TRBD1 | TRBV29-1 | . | CSGTGYGYTF | TGCAGCGGGACAGGATATGGCTACACCTTC
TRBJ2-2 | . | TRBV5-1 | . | CASRVGTRNTGELFF | TGCGCCAGCAGGGTGGGCACCCGGAACACCGGGGAGCTGTTTTTT
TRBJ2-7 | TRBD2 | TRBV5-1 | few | CASSDRLAGGSYEQYF | TGCGCCAGCAGCGACAGACTAGCGGGGGGATCCTACGAGCAGTACTTC
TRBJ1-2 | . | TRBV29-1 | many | CSVDAQGSYGYTF | TGCAGCGTTGACGCACAGGGATCCTATGGCTACACCTTC
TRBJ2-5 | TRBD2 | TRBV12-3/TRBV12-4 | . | CASSPRLAGVPETQYF | TGTGCCAGCAGTCCGCGACTAGCGGGAGTCCCAGAGACCCAGTACTTC
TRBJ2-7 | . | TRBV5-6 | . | CASSLTGTQDYEQYF | TGTGCCAGCAGCTTAACCGGGACTCAGGACTACGAGCAGTACTTC
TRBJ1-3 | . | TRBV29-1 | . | CSLPGATGNTIYF | TGCAGCTTACCCGGGGCGACTGGAAACACCATATATTTT
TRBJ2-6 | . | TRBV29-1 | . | CSVERQGSSGANVLTF | TGCAGCGTTGAGAGGCAGGGGAGCTCTGGGGCCAACGTCCTGACTTTC
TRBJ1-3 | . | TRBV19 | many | CASSPTAGPHSGNTIYF | TGTGCCAGTAGCCCTACAGCGGGACCGCACTCTGGAAACACCATATATTTT